This passage covers 6 T cell receptor beta chains from one sample sequenced in a study of human T cells and chemical hapten exposure. TCRdb passed the RACE reads through MiXCR, listing each CDR3 protein once. The repertoire holds about 120,000 distinct CDR3 sequences, with roughly an eighth as singletons. Noted time point: patch test 1, 2 weeks after DPC sensitization. This sample's treatment: therapeutic diphenylcyclopropenone sensitization with weekly scalp DPC. The specimen comprised whole blood, sampled in connection with sensitization to the hapten diphenylcyclopropenone (DPC). These TCRs come from a woman aged 45 to 65 with alopecia areata. Some clones in this sample may be carry-over from other donors' samples.

This chain's CDR3 is CSVDQGGPGEAFF. As DNA, the CDR3 is TGCAGCGTAGACCAAGGGGGTCCAGGTGAAGCTTTCTTT. This sequence joins TRBV29-1 and TRBJ1-1, with D perhaps matching TRBD1 (6 bases). CDR3 length: 13 amino acids. V was shortened by 6 bases and J by 7 bases, with 18 bases between the two germline ends. Per the germline V gene, CDR1 is SQVTM and CDR2 is ANQGSEA.

This clonotype was observed a few times. The junction does not match germline at one end; this may be a read error. The J gene is TRBJ2-3, the V gene TRBV18; 8 bases agree with TRBD1. There are 13 residues in the CDR3. Looked up from germline, CDR1 is KGHSH and CDR2 is LQKENI. This CDR3 is CASSPPRQGPQLF. In nucleotides, the CDR3 is TGTGCCAGCTCACCACCCCGACAGGGGCCGCAACTTTTT.

This clonotype has a count of ten or more. The chain employs TRBV10-3 and TRBJ1-1, with D possibly being TRBD1 (5 bases). CDR3 length equals 13 residues. Trimming left V 4 bases short and J 2 bases short, with 8 bases between. Germline CDR1 is ENHRY and CDR2 is SYGVKD. The CDR3 DNA reads TGTGCCATCAGTGTCGGGGGAAACACTGAAGCTTTCTTT. This translates into CAISVGGNTEAFF.

This clonotype was found many times. The V and J genes are TRBV18 and TRBJ2-2; 7 bases agree with TRBD1. This CDR3 comprises 15 residues. Germline V gene sequence: CDR1 KGHSH, CDR2 LQKENI. The trim removed 6 bases at V and 0 bases at J, leaving 4 bases unmatched. CDR3 coding DNA: TGTGCCAGCTCCCCCCAGGGGGCGAACACCGGGGAGCTGTTTTTT. Its protein is CASSPQGANTGELFF.

This clonotype came up many times. The chain has TRBV7-9 and TRBJ2-6; maybe TRBD2 (5 bases). V lost 3 bases and J 3 bases, leaving 9 bases between the germline ends. CDR3 length equals 15 residues. CDR1 is SEHNR and CDR2 is FQNEAQ in the germline V gene (reference sequence). CDR3 DNA sequence: TGTGCCAGCAGCTTTTTTGGAGGTGGGGCCAACGTCCTGACTTTC. Encoded protein: CASSFFGGGANVLTF.

The V call is TRBV11-3, the J call TRBJ1-6; D remains unclear. Germline lookup yields CDR1 SGHNT and CDR2 YENEEA. V shed 0 bases and J shed 10 bases, with 19 bases lying between them. This CDR3 has 17 residues. CDR3 loop: CASSLDPLSRVGSPLHF. CDR3 bases: TGTGCCAGCAGCTTAGATCCTTTATCCCGGGTTGGCTCACCCCTCCACTTT. The variable domain in full, with the rest retrieved from reference TRBV11-3 and TRBJ1-6, is EAGVVQSPRYKIIEKKQPVAFWCNPISGHNTLYWYLQNLGQGPELLIRYENEEAVDDSQLPKDRFSAERLKGVDSTLKIQPAELGDSAVYLCASSLDPLSRVGSPLHFGNGTRLTVT.